This T cell receptor (beta chain) was documented in a study of shared clonotypes between healthy human individuals (dated by TCRdb to between 2020 and 2021). Concerning the study at large: The cohort comprised a couple of women and a few men aged 18 to 49 years. Per donor, three plates each were used for CD4 naive and CD4 memory, two for CD8 naive, and one for CD8 memory. To estimate repertoire size and how much clonotype sharing occurs between individuals, the study deeply sequenced the blood TCR repertoires of a handful of healthy adults. Libraries were prepared and TCR repertoires were sequenced by different laboratories using diverse techniques, in order to increase sequencing depth and limit assay-specific biases. Per donor, leukapheresis produced somewhere between about 0.8 and 9.5 billion PBMCs. Broader findings and caveats from the paper: Estimated clonotype richness was generally larger for naive than for memory subsets. Pairwise subsampling indicated that sequencing depth was expected to affect the degree of clonotype sharing among donors. About 5% of naive CD4, 3.5% of naive CD8, around 2.3% of memory CD4, and approximately 0.4% of memory CD8 clonotypes were shared across a few donors. Compared with non-shared clonotypes, clonotypes shared by all four sorted-subset donors had higher generation probabilities. Sampling was restricted to blood, and TCR repertoires in tissues likely differ from the TCR repertoires found in blood. Because the study included a small number of donors, the genetic and exposure-history diversity represented was limited. Rarefaction of sorted-subset datasets indicated incomplete sequencing despite the large sequencing depth.

Using the deep immunoSEQ assay, multiplex PCR amplified TCR CDR3 regions from genomic DNA. For each cell subset, the extracted genomic DNA was distributed evenly across all wells of several immunoSEQ 96-well plates, and each plate served as one replicate. For sorted subsets, roughly 200 ng of genomic DNA, equivalent to 30,000 or so T cell genomes, went into each replicate PCR. Purified libraries were measured with a Qubit 3.0 fluorometer, size-checked on a Bioanalyzer 2100, and measured again with the KAPA Library Quantification kit. Every immunoSEQ 96-well plate was sequenced on a separate single-read 150-cycle Illumina NextSeq 550 flow cell. Turning to the authors' computational methods: Because only junctional sequences without quality scores were contained in the immunoSEQ output, filtering matching that applied to full-length reads could not be performed. Sequences were annotated with PyIR, a Python wrapper for IgBLAST v1.9, and V/J genes and CDR3 were assigned using IMGT germline references. Reads were removed for weak V/J assignments (E-value above 1e-6), missing CDR3, stop codons, out-of-frame junctions, or ambiguous translated residues. A V3J clonotype was defined by an identical inferred V gene, J gene, and CDR3 amino acid sequence. To compute the percentage overlap between repertoires, the number of shared unique clonotypes was divided by the size of the smaller repertoire. RTK rarefaction, the Chao1 estimator, and Recon v2.1 estimates of unobserved clonotypes were used to assess repertoire richness. OLGA was used to compute generation probabilities for all TCRbeta clonotypes that the gDNA method yielded from several donors. TCRdb stores this immuneACCESS table with in-frame sequences only. Part of the clones is absent; in the studies checked, under half of the shortfall reflects unresolved V genes, and no reason is known for the rest. The V and J calls and the clone size are those of that table, but D and trimming were determined from the DNA. The sample table shows 2 million to 3 million clones, and approximately 93% are seen once. The biggest ten clones account for approximately 0.35% of the sample.

CDR1 and CDR2 were assigned from the germline V gene as SQVTM and ANQGSEA. The CDR3 measures 10 amino acids from cysteine to phenylalanine. Kept here is only the CDR3 DNA, which spans 30 bases and is read in frame from base 1. V is shortened by 4 bases, J by 9 bases, and the region joining them spans 9 bases. Donors were healthy HIV-negative adults with no recently reported acute infections or vaccinations. Only Caucasian adults living in Nashville, Tennessee, USA were represented among the donors. CD4+ T cells were enriched by magnetic negative selection, after which naive cells were positively selected on CD45RA and the negative fraction was taken as the memory subset. Blood was obtained by leukapheresis, after which PBMCs were separated by Ficoll-Histopaque density gradient centrifugation and cryopreserved in liquid nitrogen vapor phase. Purity and quantity of every magnetically sorted T cell population were checked by analytical flow cytometry. Genomic DNA was isolated from every sorted fraction and measured by UV absorbance on a Nanodrop 2000c.

As to this clone: Which antigen it targets is not known. Within one base of it there is no much larger clone, and no base qualities were kept.

The chain is assembled from TRBV29-1 and TRBJ1-2; the D gene cannot be resolved reliably. Input material: naive CD4+ T cells from PBMCs. This sample's cell subset or site label indicates: CD45RA+ positively selected. The sequence was collected from a man aged 18 to 30 in good health. Some clones in this sample may be carry-over from other donors' samples. The CDR3 loop reads CSVVGLSYTF. The nucleotide sequence is TGCAGCGTTGTCGGGCTTAGCTACACCTTC.